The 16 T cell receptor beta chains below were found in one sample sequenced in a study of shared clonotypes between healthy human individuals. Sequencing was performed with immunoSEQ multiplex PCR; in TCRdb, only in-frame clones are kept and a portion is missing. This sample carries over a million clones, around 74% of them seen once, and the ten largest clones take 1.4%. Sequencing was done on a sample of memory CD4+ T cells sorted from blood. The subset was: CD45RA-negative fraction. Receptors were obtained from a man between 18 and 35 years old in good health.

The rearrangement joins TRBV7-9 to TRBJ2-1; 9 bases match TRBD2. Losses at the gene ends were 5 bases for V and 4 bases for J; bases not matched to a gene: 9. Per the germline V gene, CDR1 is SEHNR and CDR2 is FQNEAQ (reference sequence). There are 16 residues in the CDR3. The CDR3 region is CASSVSAGGTYNEQFF. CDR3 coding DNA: TGTGCCAGCAGCGTATCAGCGGGAGGAACTTACAATGAGCAGTTCTTC.

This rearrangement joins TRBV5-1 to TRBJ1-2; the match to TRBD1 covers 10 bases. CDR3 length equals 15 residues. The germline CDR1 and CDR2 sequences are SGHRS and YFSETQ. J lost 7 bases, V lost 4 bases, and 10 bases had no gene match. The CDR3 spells CASSPGDRGTSGYTF. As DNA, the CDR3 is TGCGCCAGCAGCCCCGGGGACAGGGGTACGTCTGGCTACACCTTC. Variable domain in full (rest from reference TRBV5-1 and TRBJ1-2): KAGVTQTPRYLIKTRGQQVTLSCSPISGHRSVSWYQQTPGQGLQFLFEYFSETQRNKGNFPGRFSGRQFSNSRSEMNVSTLELGDSALYLCASSPGDRGTSGYTFGSGTRLTVV.

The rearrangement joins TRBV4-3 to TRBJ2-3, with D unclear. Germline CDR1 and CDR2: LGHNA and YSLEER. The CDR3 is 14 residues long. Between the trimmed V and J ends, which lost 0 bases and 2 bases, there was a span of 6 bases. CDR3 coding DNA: TGCGCCAGCAGCCAAGATCCTAACACAGATACGCAGTATTTT. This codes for CASSQDPNTDTQYF.

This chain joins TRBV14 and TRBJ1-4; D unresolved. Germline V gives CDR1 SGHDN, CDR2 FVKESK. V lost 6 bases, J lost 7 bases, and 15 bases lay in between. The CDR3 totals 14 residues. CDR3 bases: TGTGCCAGCAGACTCAGCGGAATGGGTGAAAAACTGTTTTTT. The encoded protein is CASRLSGMGEKLFF.

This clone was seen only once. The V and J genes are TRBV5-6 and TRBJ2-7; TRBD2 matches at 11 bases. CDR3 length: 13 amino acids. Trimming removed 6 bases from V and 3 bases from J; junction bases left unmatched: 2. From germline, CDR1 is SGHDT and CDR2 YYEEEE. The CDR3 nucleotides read TGTGCCAGCATGACTAGCGGGATCTACGAGCAGTACTTC. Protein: CASMTSGIYEQYF.

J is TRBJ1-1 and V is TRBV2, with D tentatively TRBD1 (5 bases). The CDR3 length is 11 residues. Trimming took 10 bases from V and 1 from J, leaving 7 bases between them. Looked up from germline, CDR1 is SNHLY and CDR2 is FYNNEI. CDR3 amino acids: CATTGNTEAFF. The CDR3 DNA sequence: TGTGCCACCACAGGGAACACTGAAGCTTTCTTT.

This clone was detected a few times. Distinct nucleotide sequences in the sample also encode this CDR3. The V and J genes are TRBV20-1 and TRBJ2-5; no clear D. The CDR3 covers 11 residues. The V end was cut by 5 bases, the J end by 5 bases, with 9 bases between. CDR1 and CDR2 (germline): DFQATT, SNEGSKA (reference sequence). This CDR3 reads CSAWAGETQYF. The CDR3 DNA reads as TGCAGTGCTTGGGCTGGGGAGACCCAGTACTTC.

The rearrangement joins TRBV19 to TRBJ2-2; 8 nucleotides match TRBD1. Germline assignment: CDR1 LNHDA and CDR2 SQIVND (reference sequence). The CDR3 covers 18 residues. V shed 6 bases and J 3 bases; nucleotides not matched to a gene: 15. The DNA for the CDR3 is TGTGCCAGTAGGGATTATCCCCCCAGGGGGCGCGACACCGGGGAGCTGTTTTTT. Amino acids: CASRDYPPRGRDTGELFF.

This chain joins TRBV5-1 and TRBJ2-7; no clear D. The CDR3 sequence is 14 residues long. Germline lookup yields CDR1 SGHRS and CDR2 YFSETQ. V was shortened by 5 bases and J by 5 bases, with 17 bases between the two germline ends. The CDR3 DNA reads TGCGCCAGCAGTCCTGGCGAGTACCGGGACGAGCAGTACTTC. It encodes CASSPGEYRDEQYF.

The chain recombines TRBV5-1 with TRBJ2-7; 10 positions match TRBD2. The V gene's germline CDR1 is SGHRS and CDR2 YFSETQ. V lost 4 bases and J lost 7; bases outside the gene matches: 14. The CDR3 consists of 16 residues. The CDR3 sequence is CASSPGALAGVGEQYF. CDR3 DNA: TGCGCCAGCAGCCCCGGCGCCCTAGCGGGAGTTGGAGAGCAGTACTTC.

The CDR3 bases are TGTGCCAGCAGCCCCGGACACTATGGCTACACCTTC. Translation gives CASSPGHYGYTF. The genes are TRBV11-2 and TRBJ1-2; D remains ambiguous. The CDR3 is 12 amino acids. V was pared by 5 bases and J by 3 bases, with 7 bases between. From germline, CDR1 is SGHAT and CDR2 FQNNGV.

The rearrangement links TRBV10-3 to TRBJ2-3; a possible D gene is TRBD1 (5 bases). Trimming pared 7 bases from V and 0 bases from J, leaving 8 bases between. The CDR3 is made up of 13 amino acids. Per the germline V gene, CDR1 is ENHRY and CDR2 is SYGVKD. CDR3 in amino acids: CAIMGHSTDTQYF. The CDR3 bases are TGTGCCATCATGGGGCACAGCACAGATACGCAGTATTTT.

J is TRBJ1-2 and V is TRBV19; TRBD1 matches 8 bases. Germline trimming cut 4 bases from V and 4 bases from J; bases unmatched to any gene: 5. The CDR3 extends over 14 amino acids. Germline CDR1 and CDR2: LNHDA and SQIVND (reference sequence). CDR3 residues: CASSTQGTGYGYTF. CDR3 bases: TGTGCCAGTAGTACCCAAGGGACAGGCTATGGCTACACCTTC.

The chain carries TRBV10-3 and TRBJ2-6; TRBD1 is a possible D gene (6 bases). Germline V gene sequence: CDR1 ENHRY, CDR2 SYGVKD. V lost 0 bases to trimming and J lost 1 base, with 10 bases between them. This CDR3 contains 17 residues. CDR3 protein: CAISESFQGSGANVLTF. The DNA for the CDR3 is TGTGCCATCAGTGAGTCGTTTCAGGGGTCTGGGGCCAACGTCCTGACTTTC.

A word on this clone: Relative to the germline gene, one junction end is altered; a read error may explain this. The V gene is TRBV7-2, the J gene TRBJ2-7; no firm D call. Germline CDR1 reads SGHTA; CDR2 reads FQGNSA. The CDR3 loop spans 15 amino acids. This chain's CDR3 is CASSLASNSGYQQYF. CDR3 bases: TGTGCCAGCAGCTTAGCGTCAAATTCTGGCTACCAGCAGTACTTC.

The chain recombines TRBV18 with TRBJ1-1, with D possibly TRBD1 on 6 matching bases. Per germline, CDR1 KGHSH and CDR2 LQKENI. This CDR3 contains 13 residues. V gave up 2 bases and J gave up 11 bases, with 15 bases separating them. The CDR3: CASSPGRTEDAFF. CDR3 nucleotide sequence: TGTGCCAGCTCACCAGGGAGGACAGAAGATGCTTTCTTT.